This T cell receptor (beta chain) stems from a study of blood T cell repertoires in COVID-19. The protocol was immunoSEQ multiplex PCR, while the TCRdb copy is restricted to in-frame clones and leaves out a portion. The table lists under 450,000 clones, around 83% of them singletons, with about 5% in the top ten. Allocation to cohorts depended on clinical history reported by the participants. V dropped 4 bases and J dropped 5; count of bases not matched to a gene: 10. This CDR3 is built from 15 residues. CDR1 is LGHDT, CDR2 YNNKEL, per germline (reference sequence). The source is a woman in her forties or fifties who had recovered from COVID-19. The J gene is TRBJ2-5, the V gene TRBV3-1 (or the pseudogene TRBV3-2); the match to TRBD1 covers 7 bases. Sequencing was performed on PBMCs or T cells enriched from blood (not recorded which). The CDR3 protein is CASSPRQGVSETQYF. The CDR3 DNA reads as TGTGCCAGCAGCCCCAGACAGGGTGTTTCGGAGACCCAGTACTTC.